Listed below are T cell receptor beta chains from one sample, sequenced in a study of shared clonotypes between healthy human individuals. TCRdb's table, derived via immunoSEQ multiplex PCR, lists solely in-frame clones and lacks some. Here the sample spans about 480,000 clones, 60% to 80% being singletons. Input material: PBMCs. Receptors originate from a middle-aged woman in good health. Some clones in this sample may be carry-over from other donors' samples. The CDR3 runs from the conserved cysteine through the conserved F or W. A D gene is named only where the DNA matches it firmly. Only part of the rows carry a size: once, few, many, or a class if the clone is expanded.

TRBD1	13	.	TRBV7-3	TRBJ1-1	TGTGCCAGCAGCCGGGACAGAACTGCGGAAGCTTTCTTT	CASSRDRTAEAFF
TRBD1	16	.	TRBV10-1	TRBJ2-7	TGCGCCAGGATAAACCGGGACAGGGAATGTACCTACGAGCAGTACTTC	CARINRDRECTYEQYF
TRBD2	15	few	TRBV2	TRBJ2-7	TGTGCCAGCAGTCAAAGCGGGAGGATGCCCTACGAGCAGTACTTC	CASSQSGRMPYEQYF
TRBD2	19	once	TRBV18	TRBJ2-3	TGTGCCAGCTCACCAACCGGGGTGACTAGCGGCGCTAGCACAGATACGCAGTATTTT	CASSPTGVTSGASTDTQYF
.	15	many	TRBV27	TRBJ2-7	TGTGCCAGCAGTTTTTCGATGGGGAGTGACTACGAGCAGTACTTC	CASSFSMGSDYEQYF
TRBD2	16	.	TRBV28	TRBJ2-7	TGTGCCAGCAGTCCGCCCGGGACTAGCGGGAGTCGCGAGCAGTACTTC	CASSPPGTSGSREQYF
.	13	.	TRBV4-1	TRBJ1-5	TGCGCCAGCAGCCAAGAGGTGAGGCAGCCCCAGCATTTT	CASSQEVRQPQHF
TRBD1	15	.	TRBV5-1	TRBJ1-4	TGCGCCAGCAGCTTTGCCGGGACAGGGGCTGAAAAACTGTTTTTT	CASSFAGTGAEKLFF
.	12	.	TRBV5-1	TRBJ2-7	TGCGCCAGCAGCTCGACCCCCTACGAGCAGTACTTC	CASSSTPYEQYF
.	11	many	TRBV29-1	TRBJ2-1	TGCAGCGTTGGGGGAGGGGGTGAGCAGTTCTTC	CSVGGGGEQFF
TRBD2	15	.	TRBV5-1	TRBJ2-7	TGCGCCAGCAGCTTGGTTAGCGGGAGCCGGTACGAGCAGTACTTC	CASSLVSGSRYEQYF
TRBD1	18	.	TRBV14	TRBJ1-4	TGTGCCAGCAGCCGAACTGGGACAGGGCCCAAAAGCGAGGAAAAACTGTTTTTT	CASSRTGTGPKSEEKLFF
.	16	.	TRBV6-5	TRBJ1-3	TGTGCCAGCAGTTTTCGACAGCCCTCCTCTGGAAACACCATATATTTT	CASSFRQPSSGNTIYF
.	14	.	TRBV6-6	TRBJ1-4	TGTGCCAGCAGTTACGGGCAGTACAATGAAAAACTGTTTTTT	CASSYGQYNEKLFF
TRBD1	16	.	TRBV7-8	TRBJ1-5	TGTGCCAGCAGCTCCCGGGACAGGCGGAGCAATCAGCCCCAGCATTTT	CASSSRDRRSNQPQHF
TRBD1	15	.	TRBV5-5	TRBJ2-1	TGTGCCAGCAGCTTGGGACAGGGGGCTCACTATGAGCAGTTCTTC	CASSLGQGAHYEQFF
.	14	.	TRBV6-4	TRBJ1-5	TGTGCCAGCACTCGACATAGGGGCACGCGGCCCCAGCATTTT	CASTRHRGTRPQHF
.	14	once	TRBV2	TRBJ1-5	TGTGCCAGCAGTGATTGGGGGCTCAATCAGCCCCAGCATTTT	CASSDWGLNQPQHF
.	14	.	TRBV6-1	TRBJ2-7	TGTGCCAGCAGTGAAGCGGTTTGGGGCCACGAGCAGTACTTC	CASSEAVWGHEQYF
.	15	few	TRBV7-9	TRBJ2-7	TGTGCCAGCAGCCAACTGGCTGGGCTTTCCTACGAGCAGTACTTC	CASSQLAGLSYEQYF
.	16	few	TRBV7-2	TRBJ1-2	TGTGCCAGCAGCGGAATCTCCCGTACAGGGTCCCTTGGCTACACCTTC	CASSGISRTGSLGYTF
TRBD1	13	.	TRBV6-4	TRBJ1-1	TGTGCCAGCAGGCCCGGGACAGGGGGGGAAGCTTTCTTT	CASRPGTGGEAFF
TRBD2	14	.	TRBV5-4	TRBJ2-5	TGTGCCAGCAGGACCGGACTAGCGGAAGAGACCCAGTACTTC	CASRTGLAEETQYF
.	13	few	TRBV18	TRBJ2-5	TGTGCCAGCTCACAAAGGGACCAAGAGACCCAGTACTTC	CASSQRDQETQYF
.	16	.	TRBV7-3	TRBJ2-1	TGTGCCAGCAGCCCTACCGCGTCGGGCTCCTACAATGAGCAGTTCTTC	CASSPTASGSYNEQFF
TRBD2	16	.	TRBV6-4	TRBJ2-5	TGTGCCAGCAGTGTTCAGGCGGGAGATTACCAAGAGACCCAGTACTTC	CASSVQAGDYQETQYF
.	14	.	TRBV28	TRBJ2-2	TGTGCCAGCAGTCCCTCCCCGCACACCGGGGAGCTGTTTTTT	CASSPSPHTGELFF
TRBD2	15	.	TRBV6-6	TRBJ2-1	TGTGCCAGCAGTTACGGCCTAGCGGGAGTGGATGAGCAGTTCTTC	CASSYGLAGVDEQFF
.	15	.	TRBV6-5	TRBJ2-5	TGTGCCAGCAGTCCCGGGCAGAGTCCCCAAGAGACCCAGTACTTC	CASSPGQSPQETQYF
TRBD1	14	many	TRBV27	TRBJ2-5	TGTGCCAGCAGGCCGACAGGGGGGTGGGAGACCCAGTACTTC	CASRPTGGWETQYF
TRBD2	15	.	TRBV27	TRBJ2-3	TGTGCCAGCAGTTTTTTAGCGGGAGAGGCAGATACGCAGTATTTT	CASSFLAGEADTQYF
.	13	.	TRBV7-8	TRBJ2-2	TGTGCCAGCAGCTTAGGCCTGGCCGGGGAGCTGTTTTTT	CASSLGLAGELFF
.	14	.	TRBV6-5	TRBJ2-7	TGTGCCAGCAGTGTTGCCGAGAGCTCCTACGAGCAGTACTTC	CASSVAESSYEQYF
TRBD2	14	.	TRBV30	TRBJ2-3	TGTGCCTGGAGGGGGGTAGCGGGAGTAGATACGCAGTATTTT	CAWRGVAGVDTQYF
.	19	.	TRBV14	TRBJ2-6	TGTGCCAGCAGCCAAGAACAGGGTGGGGTGCGGACTGGGGCCAACGTCCTGACTTTC	CASSQEQGGVRTGANVLTF
TRBD2	15	once	TRBV29-1	TRBJ2-3	TGCAGCTCCTGGGGACTAGCGGGAGCCGGAGATACGCAGTATTTT	CSSWGLAGAGDTQYF
TRBD1	14	once	TRBV28	TRBJ1-2	TGTGCCAGCAGTGGAATGACAGGGCACTATGGCTACACCTTC	CASSGMTGHYGYTF
TRBD1	14	.	TRBV2	TRBJ1-3	TGTGCCAGCAAGGTGTGGACAGGGATCGACACCATATATTTT	CASKVWTGIDTIYF
TRBD1	14	.	TRBV6-1	TRBJ1-1	TGTGCCAGCAGTGCAGAACAGGGGGTCACTAAAGCTTTCTTT	CASSAEQGVTKAFF
.	17	.	TRBV7-2	TRBJ2-2	TGTGCCAGCAGCTTAGAAGTGGGGGCGTTAGACACCGGGGAGCTGTTTTTT	CASSLEVGALDTGELFF
.	14	.	TRBV19	TRBJ2-2	TGTGCCAGTCCCCCACCGGGCCGGGCCGGGGAGCTGTTTTTT	CASPPPGRAGELFF
.	12	once	TRBV28	TRBJ1-1	TGTGCCAGCGTAACCCCGGGGACTGAAGCTTTCTTT	CASVTPGTEAFF
TRBD1	14	many	TRBV10-3	TRBJ2-3	TGTGCCTCCGGGGACAGTGAGGAGACAGATACGCAGTATTTT	CASGDSEETDTQYF